The 23 T cell receptor beta chains reported below all come from one sample, sequenced in a study of CD8+ T cells in alopecia areata. Following RNA extraction, reverse transcription yielded cDNA that acted as the sequencing template. Sequencing was performed with immunoSEQ multiplex PCR; in TCRdb, only in-frame clones are kept and a portion is missing. The sample gives approximately 110,000 clones, approximately 55% of which show up once; more than 3% is in the top ten. Indicated treatment: oral pan-JAK inhibitor, 5-10 mg twice daily. The sequenced sample was CD4+ T cells sorted from blood, obtained at week 24, from a patient treated with tofacitinib. The source is a human donor with alopecia areata.

This clone has only a few counts. The chain employs TRBV15 and TRBJ1-5; weak D call: TRBD1 (5 bases). The CDR3 extends over 14 amino acids. The germline CDR1 and CDR2 sequences are LNHNV and YYDKDF (reference sequence). With 11 bases removed from V and 5 bases from J, the gap between germline ends came to 19 bases. The CDR3 protein is CAVSGSRIDQPQHF. As DNA, the CDR3 is TGTGCCGTATCAGGGTCACGGATCGATCAGCCCCAGCATTTT.

This rearrangement joins TRBV6-5 to TRBJ2-3; TRBD1 matches at 7 bases. Germline values: CDR1 MNHEY, CDR2 SVGAGI. V shed 7 bases and J 2 bases; nucleotides not matched to a gene: 3. The CDR3 is 13 residues long. CDR3 bases: TGTGCCAGCAAGGGGACAGCCACAGATACGCAGTATTTT. The encoded protein is CASKGTATDTQYF.

J is TRBJ2-1 and V is TRBV30; 8 nucleotides align to TRBD2. Germline CDR1 and CDR2: GTSNPN and SVGIG (reference sequence). There are 15 residues in the CDR3. The CDR3 DNA is TGTTCCACGACGGGAGGGGAAGAATCCTACAATGAGCAGTTCTTC. Protein: CSTTGGEESYNEQFF.

This clone appeared a few times. The V call is TRBV14, the J call TRBJ2-2, with D perhaps matching TRBD2 (6 bases). Trimming shortened V by 6 bases and J by 2 bases, and 13 bases separated the two germline ends. Germline CDR1 SGHDN, CDR2 FVKESK. The CDR3 extends over 15 amino acids. CDR3 residues: CASRRTTSNTGELFF. CDR3 DNA sequence: TGTGCCAGCAGGCGGACTACTTCAAACACCGGGGAGCTGTTTTTT.

This clone was seen many times. This chain links TRBV14 with TRBJ1-2; 9 bases match TRBD1. Germline CDR1 is SGHDN and CDR2 is FVKESK. This CDR3 is 15 amino acids long. With V trimmed by 4 bases and J by 9 bases, 12 bases remained unmatched. The CDR3 spells CASSLPGQGKYSYTF. CDR3 nucleotide sequence: TGTGCCAGCAGCCTTCCGGGACAGGGAAAATATAGCTACACCTTC.

Worth noting for this clone: One end of the junction does not line up with germline, which may come from a read error. The rearrangement links TRBV25-1 to TRBJ1-4; 9 bases match TRBD1. Germline CDR1 is MGHDK and CDR2 is SYGVNS. The CDR3 loop spans 15 amino acids. DNA of the CDR3: TGTGCCAGCAATGAGGTGGTTGGGACAGGGCCTCCTAAACCATTT. This codes for CASNEVVGTGPPKPF.

In regard to this clone: This sample also contains other DNA sequences that code for the same CDR3. The CDR3 loop is CASSLAANTEAFF. The CDR3 DNA sequence: TGCGCCAGCAGCTTGGCGGCGAACACTGAAGCTTTCTTT. The chain uses TRBV5-1 and TRBJ1-1, with D unresolved. The V end lost 0 bases, the J end lost 1 base, and 4 bases lay between the germline ends. The V gene's germline CDR1 is SGHRS and CDR2 YFSETQ. The CDR3 is 13 residues long.

The V gene is TRBV4-3, the J gene TRBJ2-2; possible D gene TRBD2, 5 bases. Germline values: CDR1 LGHNA, CDR2 YSLEER. V shed 4 bases and J shed 3 bases, with 12 bases lying between them. This CDR3 is 15 amino acids long. The CDR3 region is CASSRADGYTGELFF. CDR3 DNA: TGCGCCAGCAGCCGAGCGGACGGGTACACCGGGGAGCTGTTTTTT.

The V gene is TRBV10-3, the J gene TRBJ1-2; TRBD1 might be the D (5 bases). Trimming shortened V by 5 bases and J by 5 bases, and 9 bases separated the two germline ends. This CDR3 comprises 12 residues. Germline loops: CDR1 ENHRY, CDR2 SYGVKD. CDR3 region: CAISPGLYGYTF. Here the CDR3 DNA reads TGTGCCATCAGTCCGGGACTTTATGGCTACACCTTC.

The genes are TRBV29-1 and TRBJ1-2; no definite D call. Looked up from germline, CDR1 is SQVTM and CDR2 is ANQGSEA. The CDR3 consists of 13 residues. Trimming removed 6 bases from V and 6 bases from J, with 17 bases in between. CDR3 region: CSVEPPYWDGYTF. In DNA, the CDR3 is TGCAGCGTCGAACCCCCTTATTGGGATGGCTACACCTTC.

CDR3 sequence reads: CASSQEPQGRNTEAFF. The CDR3 DNA reads as TGCGCCAGCAGCCAAGAACCACAGGGTAGGAACACTGAAGCTTTCTTT. The rearrangement links TRBV4-3 to TRBJ1-1, with a weak D call TRBD1 (6 bases). The germline V and J ends were trimmed by 0 bases and 1 base, with 12 bases remaining between them. Germline V gene sequence: CDR1 LGHNA, CDR2 YSLEER. This CDR3 comprises 16 residues.

V usage is TRBV7-8 and J usage is TRBJ1-2; 8 positions agree with TRBD1. The CDR3 sequence is 17 residues long. V shed 5 bases, J shed 4 bases, and the junction held 15 bases outside the gene matches. Germline CDR1 SGHVS, CDR2 FQNEAQ. The CDR3 coding sequence is TGTGCCAGCAGCCGCGACAAAGAGCCGGGACAGGTCTATGGCTACACCTTC. Its translation is CASSRDKEPGQVYGYTF.

This clone was found a few times. The V call is TRBV5-1, the J call TRBJ2-1; no definite D call. Trimming left V 0 bases short and J 0 bases short, with 7 bases between. This CDR3 is built from 15 residues. CDR1 is SGHRS and CDR2 is YFSETQ in the germline V gene. CDR3 protein: CASSLGGFSYNEQFF. The CDR3 region has the DNA TGCGCCAGCAGCTTGGGAGGTTTCTCCTACAATGAGCAGTTCTTC.

This clone has just a few counts. The sample holds other DNA sequences that translate to the same CDR3. This chain connects TRBV7-9 to TRBJ2-5, with D perhaps TRBD2 (5 bases). V dropped 2 bases and J dropped 2 bases, with 6 bases sitting between them. CDR1 and CDR2 (germline): SEHNR, FQNEAQ (reference sequence). The CDR3 is 13 amino acids. In nucleotides, the CDR3 is TGTGCCAGCAGCTTATCGGGACAAGAGACCCAGTACTTC. The encoded protein is CASSLSGQETQYF.

The chain is built from TRBV5-6 and TRBJ1-1; 10 nucleotides line up with TRBD1. CDR1 SGHDT and CDR2 YYEEEE come from the germline V gene. The CDR3 extends over 17 amino acids. Trimming took 4 bases from V and 2 from J; bases not matched to a gene: 11. The CDR3 bases are TGTGCCAGCAGCCCATTGACAGGGGGCGAGAGCAACACTGAAGCTTTCTTT. It is translated as CASSPLTGGESNTEAFF.

This clone was counted between two and nine times. The V call is TRBV5-4, the J call TRBJ2-2; the D gene is possibly TRBD2 (6 bases). CDR3 size: 14 residues. The V and J ends lost 4 bases and 7 bases respectively, with 14 bases between them. The germline V gene encodes CDR1 SGHNT and CDR2 YYREEE (reference sequence). The CDR3 here is CASSPGLVFGELFF. For the CDR3, the DNA is TGTGCCAGCAGCCCGGGACTTGTATTCGGGGAGCTGTTTTTT.

This chain joins TRBV5-1 and TRBJ1-1; no clear D gene. The CDR3 length is 14 residues. Germline V gene data show CDR1 as SGHRS and CDR2 as YFSETQ. Trimming removed 4 bases at V and 6 bases at J, with 16 bases between. The CDR3: CASSPDARNAEAFF. For the CDR3, the DNA is TGCGCCAGCAGCCCAGATGCGCGGAATGCTGAAGCTTTCTTT.

The J gene is TRBJ2-2, the V gene TRBV4-3, with unresolved D. The CDR3 has 20 amino acids. The germline V and J ends were trimmed by 0 bases and 2 bases, with 22 bases remaining between them. Germline values: CDR1 LGHNA, CDR2 YSLEER. For the CDR3, the DNA is TGCGCCAGCAGCCAAGATTTGGTCTTCGGGCGGCCGGGTAACACCGGGGAGCTGTTTTTT. Translated, it gives CASSQDLVFGRPGNTGELFF.

This clone appeared a few times. The chain couples TRBV5-1 to TRBJ2-6, with D perhaps TRBD1 or TRBD2 (5 bases each). Per the germline V gene, CDR1 is SGHRS and CDR2 is YFSETQ. CDR3 length equals 13 residues. Trimming pared 4 bases from V and 6 bases from J, leaving 8 bases between. The CDR3: CASSRDEANVLTF. Here the CDR3 DNA reads TGCGCCAGCAGCCGGGACGAGGCCAACGTCCTGACTTTC.

This clone was observed a few times. This sequence joins TRBV29-1 and TRBJ1-2, with D unresolved. The length of the CDR3 is 15 residues. V was trimmed by 6 bases and J by 0 bases, leaving 17 bases between them. Germline V gene data show CDR1 as SQVTM and CDR2 as ANQGSEA. The CDR3 sequence: CSVATPGRPNYGYTF. DNA for the CDR3: TGCAGCGTGGCCACCCCCGGGCGTCCTAACTATGGCTACACCTTC.

The chain carries TRBV18 and TRBJ2-7; no reliable D call. Germline V gene data show CDR1 as KGHSH and CDR2 as LQKENI. CDR3 size: 11 residues. The V end was cut by 3 bases, the J end by 6 bases, with 6 bases between. The CDR3 loop reads CASSPRIEQYF. CDR3 sequence (DNA): TGTGCCAGCTCACCCAGGATCGAGCAGTACTTC.

The chain is built from TRBV7-3 and TRBJ1-1; TRBD1 is a possible D gene (5 bases). The CDR3 loop spans 16 amino acids. V lost 5 bases, J lost 0 bases, and 16 bases lay in between. Germline CDR1 is SGHTA and CDR2 is FQGTGA. The CDR3 sequence is CASSPWGRLMNTEAFF. The CDR3 DNA reads as TGTGCCAGCAGCCCCTGGGGACGGCTTATGAACACTGAAGCTTTCTTT.

CDR3 sequence (DNA): TGTGCCTGGACCCAAACGGGGGAGCTGTTTTTT. It specifies CAWTQTGELFF. The chain combines TRBV30 with TRBJ2-2, with D unclear. The CDR3 is 11 residues long. Germline values: CDR1 GTSNPN, CDR2 SVGIG (reference sequence). V was clipped by 4 bases and J by 8 bases, with 8 bases between them.